These 25 T cell receptor beta chains were all obtained from the same sample, sequenced in a study of memory CD4+ T cells and cytomegalovirus serostatus. Libraries were prepared by immunoSEQ multiplex PCR; TCRdb keeps only in-frame clonotypes and omits some of them. The profile covers tens of thousands of clones, with roughly four fifths appearing a single time and roughly 1.7% taken by the ten largest. Single viable CD3+CD4+CD8-CD45RO+ cells were sorted as the memory CD4+ T cells. Sequencing was performed on memory CD4+ T cells from blood. The source of these receptors is an adult in good health and CMV-seronegative.

The rearrangement joins TRBV5-5 to TRBJ2-2; D is ambiguous. The V gene's germline CDR1 is SGHKS and CDR2 YYEKEE (reference sequence). This CDR3 comprises 18 residues. Trimming pared 4 bases from V and 3 bases from J, leaving 22 bases between. CDR3 bases: TGTGCCAGCAGCCTCAGACTGGGGAACAGACCTTACACCGGGGAGCTGTTTTTT. This sequence encodes CASSLRLGNRPYTGELFF.

The chain is built from TRBV7-9 and TRBJ2-5, with unresolved D. Trimming cost V 2 bases and J 2 bases, with 9 bases left between them. CDR3 length equals 14 residues. The germline V gene has CDR1 SEHNR and CDR2 FQNEAQ (reference sequence). The CDR3 loop is CASSLIAEQETQYF. The CDR3 DNA reads TGTGCCAGCAGCTTAATCGCTGAGCAAGAGACCCAGTACTTC.

This clone was recorded only once. The chain carries TRBV25-1 and TRBJ1-2, with TRBD1 matching over 7 bases. The V and J ends lost 6 bases and 4 bases, in that order; junction bases with no gene match: 5. There are 13 residues in the CDR3. CDR1 is MGHDK and CDR2 is SYGVNS in the germline V gene. The CDR3 loop reads CASRETGPYGYTF. The CDR3 DNA sequence: TGTGCCAGCAGAGAGACAGGGCCCTATGGCTACACCTTC.

This clone showed up just once. In DNA form, the CDR3 reads TGTGCCAGCTCACTCGGTCTCGGGGAGACCCAGTACTTC. This encodes CASSLGLGETQYF. V gene TRBV18 combines with J gene TRBJ2-5; D gene uncertain. Germline CDR1 is KGHSH and CDR2 is LQKENI. The V end lost 4 bases, the J end lost 5 bases, and 11 bases lay between the germline ends. The CDR3 totals 13 residues.

The chain employs TRBV4-2 and TRBJ1-1; maybe TRBD1 (5 bases). CDR1 is LGHNA and CDR2 is YNFKEQ in the germline V gene. V was pared by 5 bases and J by 4 bases, with 11 bases between. This CDR3 spans 13 amino acids. The CDR3 bases are TGTGCCAGCAGCGGGGGAAGGGGCACTGAAGCTTTCTTT. Amino acids: CASSGGRGTEAFF.

The genes are TRBV4-1 and TRBJ1-5; D not resolved. V lost 0 bases, J lost 7 bases, and 7 bases lay in between. The CDR3 length is 13 residues. Looked up from germline, CDR1 is MGHRA and CDR2 is YSYEKL. CDR3 sequence reads: CASSQDRGQPQHF. The DNA for the CDR3 is TGCGCCAGCAGCCAAGATCGTGGGCAGCCCCAGCATTTT.

This clone was counted a single time. The rearrangement uses TRBV7-2 and TRBJ2-3; TRBD1 agrees at 7 bases. The J segment lost 14 bases and the V segment lost 1 base, leaving 15 bases of the junction unmatched. This CDR3 comprises 15 residues. Looked up from germline, CDR1 is SGHTA and CDR2 is FQGNSA. CDR3 sequence (DNA): TGTGCCAGCAGCTTAGAGAGTGGGACAGCCTATACGTGGTATTTT. Amino acids: CASSLESGTAYTWYF.

The chain joins TRBV7-2 to TRBJ1-4; TRBD1 aligns across 10 bases. Trimming cost V 5 bases and J 7 bases; bases outside gene matches: 7. The CDR3 is made up of 15 amino acids. CDR1 and CDR2 (germline): SGHTA, FQGNSA. CDR3 region: CASSPRTGGSEKLFF. The CDR3 bases are TGTGCCAGCAGCCCGCGGACAGGGGGATCTGAAAAACTGTTTTTT.

This rearrangement joins TRBV5-6 to TRBJ2-2, with 11 positions matching TRBD2. With V trimmed by 0 bases and J by 4 bases, 8 bases remained unmatched. CDR3 length: 18 amino acids. Per the germline V gene, CDR1 is SGHDT and CDR2 is YYEEEE. The CDR3 nucleotides are TGTGCCAGCAGCTTGGGAACGGGGGGACTAGCGGTCACCGGGGAGCTGTTTTTT. Its protein product is CASSLGTGGLAVTGELFF.

The rearrangement links TRBV5-1 to TRBJ2-7; 7 positions match TRBD1. The CDR3 has 15 amino acids. CDR1 is SGHRS, CDR2 YFSETQ, per germline. The J segment lost 1 base and the V segment lost 0 bases, leaving 4 bases of the junction unmatched. Written as DNA, the CDR3 is TGCGCCAGCAGCTTGGGACAGGGTGGGTCCTACGAGCAGTACTTC. It encodes CASSLGQGGSYEQYF.

The V gene is TRBV9, the J gene TRBJ2-5; D unresolved. From germline, CDR1 is SGDLS and CDR2 YYNGEE. The CDR3 loop spans 13 amino acids. Trimming cost V 7 bases and J 1 base, with 11 bases left between them. The CDR3 loop is CASWSGFQETQYF. CDR3 sequence (DNA): TGTGCCAGCTGGTCTGGGTTCCAAGAGACCCAGTACTTC. The whole variable domain, remainder taken from reference TRBV9 and TRBJ2-5, is DSGVTQTPKHLITATGQRVTLRCSPRSGDLSVYWYQQSLDQGLQFLIQYYNGEERAKGNILERFSAQQFPDLHSELNLSSLELGDSALYFCASWSGFQETQYFGPGTRLLVL.

V usage is TRBV4-1 and J usage is TRBJ2-3; D possibly matches TRBD1 or TRBD2 (5 bases each). Germline CDR1 MGHRA, CDR2 YSYEKL. This CDR3 contains 17 residues. The V end was cut by 1 base, the J end by 5 bases, with 19 bases between. The CDR3, as DNA: TGCGCCAGCAGCCAAGGTGGGGACCCCAGGTTGAGAGATACGCAGTATTTT. Translating it yields CASSQGGDPRLRDTQYF.

This clone has more than one count but fewer than ten. The chain couples TRBV6-1 to TRBJ2-7, with D unclear. The CDR3 runs 11 residues. Germline values: CDR1 MNHNS, CDR2 SASEGT. Trimming removed 11 bases from V and 2 bases from J, with 10 bases in between. DNA of the CDR3: TGTGCCTTAGGGCGGACCTACGAGCAGTACTTC. Protein product: CALGRTYEQYF.

V and J are TRBV2 and TRBJ1-2; D not resolved. The CDR3 loop spans 15 amino acids. With 5 bases removed from V and 0 bases from J, the gap between germline ends came to 13 bases. Germline V lookup: CDR1 SNHLY, CDR2 FYNNEI. The CDR3 is CASSLRHATNYGYTF. In nucleotides, the CDR3 is TGTGCCAGCAGTCTCCGACACGCTACTAACTATGGCTACACCTTC.

The chain employs TRBV4-2 and TRBJ1-2; D is undetermined. Deletions cut 4 bases from V and 4 bases from J, with 19 bases between. CDR1 LGHNA and CDR2 YNFKEQ come from the germline V gene. The CDR3 sequence is 16 residues long. In nucleotides, the CDR3 is TGTGCCAGCAGCCCCCGTTCGTCAGGCGTCGCCTATGGCTACACCTTC. This codes for CASSPRSSGVAYGYTF.

There are a few counts of this clone. This chain connects TRBV2 to TRBJ1-4, with D uncertain. Germline V gene data show CDR1 as SNHLY and CDR2 as FYNNEI. Between the trimmed V and J ends, which lost 7 bases and 1 base, there was a span of 10 bases. The CDR3 consists of 14 residues. CDR3 bases: TGTGCCAGCACCCTACTCATAACTAATGAAAAACTGTTTTTT. It specifies CASTLLITNEKLFF.

The rearrangement joins TRBV9 to TRBJ2-2; tentative D call: TRBD1 (5 bases). The CDR3 sequence is 14 residues long. The germline V gene encodes CDR1 SGDLS and CDR2 YYNGEE. The V end lost 4 bases, the J end lost 6 bases, and 13 bases lay between the germline ends. The CDR3 sequence is CASSPSQGAGELFF. The CDR3 DNA reads TGTGCCAGCAGCCCCTCCCAGGGTGCCGGGGAGCTGTTTTTT.

This chain joins TRBV7-2 and TRBJ1-5; a possible D gene is TRBD1 (6 bases). CDR3 size: 11 residues. Per the germline V gene, CDR1 is SGHTA and CDR2 is FQGNSA. Trimming left V 3 bases short and J 14 bases short, with 11 bases between. The CDR3 DNA reads as TGTGCCAGCAGCTTGACAGGCGTTAAGCATTTT. Translation gives CASSLTGVKHF.

The chain links TRBV19 to TRBJ2-1, with 14 bases matching TRBD2. This CDR3 region has 17 residues. The V gene's germline CDR1 is LNHDA and CDR2 SQIVND (reference sequence). The J segment lost 4 bases and the V segment lost 5 bases, leaving 7 bases of the junction unmatched. CDR3 sequence: CASSPGLAGGRYNEQFF. CDR3 in DNA: TGTGCCAGTAGTCCCGGACTAGCGGGGGGAAGATACAATGAGCAGTTCTTC.

The chain carries TRBV18 and TRBJ1-4; D not certain. CDR1 and CDR2 (germline): KGHSH, LQKENI. V lost 3 bases, J lost 8 bases, and 16 bases lay in between. CDR3 length: 15 amino acids. CDR3 sequence: CASSPPGPLREKLFF. CDR3 coding DNA: TGTGCCAGCTCACCCCCGGGCCCCCTGCGGGAAAAACTGTTTTTT.

This clone has only one observation. The V and J genes are TRBV28 and TRBJ1-3; D possibly corresponds to TRBD1 (5 bases). The germline V and J ends were trimmed by 6 bases and 0 bases, with 15 bases remaining between them. Germline CDR1 reads MDHEN; CDR2 reads SYDVKM. This CDR3 has 16 residues. For the CDR3, the DNA is TGTGCCAGCAGCCTCAATGCGGACATCTCTGGAAACACCATATATTTT. Its protein is CASSLNADISGNTIYF.

The chain is built from TRBV10-1 and TRBJ2-1, with 8 bases fitting TRBD2. Germline V gene data show CDR1 as WNHNN and CDR2 as SYGVQD (reference sequence). Trimming took 6 bases from V and 3 from J; bases not matched to a gene: 7. This CDR3 comprises 15 residues. The CDR3 region is CASSPFSGVYNEQFF. The CDR3 nucleotides are TGCGCCAGCAGCCCCTTTAGCGGGGTCTACAATGAGCAGTTCTTC.

This clone was counted only a few times. The chain couples TRBV28 to TRBJ1-1; D ambiguous. The length of the CDR3 is 13 residues. Germline CDR1 and CDR2: MDHEN and SYDVKM. V gave up 2 bases and J gave up 3 bases, with 7 bases separating them. CDR3 nucleotides: TGTGCCAGCAGTTTAGTGGGGTACACTGAAGCTTTCTTT. Translating it yields CASSLVGYTEAFF.

The chain recombines TRBV18 with TRBJ1-2; maybe TRBD1 (6 bases). The CDR3 has 12 amino acids. The V gene's germline CDR1 is KGHSH and CDR2 LQKENI. V was cut by 3 bases and J by 8 bases, with 10 bases left in between. CDR3 residues: CASSPTGSGYTF. The CDR3 DNA follows: TGTGCCAGCTCACCCACAGGGTCGGGCTACACCTTC.

This clone was picked up one time. This chain joins TRBV28 and TRBJ1-5; D gene ambiguous. The CDR3 has 15 amino acids. The V gene's germline CDR1 is MDHEN and CDR2 SYDVKM. V lost 6 bases to trimming and J lost 0 bases, with 12 bases between them. DNA for the CDR3: TGTGCCAGCAGACCAGCGGTTGGTAGCAATCAGCCCCAGCATTTT. This sequence encodes CASRPAVGSNQPQHF. The variable domain in full, completed from reference TRBV28 and TRBJ1-5, reads DVKVTQSSRYLVKRTGEKVFLECVQDMDHENMFWYRQDPGLGLRLIYFSYDVKMKEKGDIPEGYSVSREKKERFSLILESASTNQTSMYLCASRPAVGSNQPQHFGDGTRLSIL.